The clone carrying this T cell receptor beta chain was picked up a small number of times. Its target is not known. This record comes from a study of beta chain features in type 1 diabetes. Notes on the study in general: A pattern of fewer insertions and more deletions at VDJ junctions was seen in type 1 diabetes patients. A closer apparent resemblance between naive, central memory and Treg TCRB repertoires was seen in patients than in healthy donors.

Sequenced material consisted of expressed TCRB transcripts (all of the isolated RNA was reverse transcribed). Assay: immunoSEQ multiplex PCR; the TCRdb copy retains only in-frame clones and omits some. This sample has tens of thousands of clones, with approximately 56% found just once. V lost 3 bases and J 7 bases, leaving 7 bases between the germline ends. The CDR3 runs 12 residues. Germline loops: CDR1 LNHNV, CDR2 YYDKDF (reference sequence). The chain combines TRBV15 with TRBJ1-3; D remains ambiguous. The sample consisted of Tregs from blood. This sequence originates from a woman between 18 and 29 years old in good health. This CDR3 reads CATSSSRNTIYF. The CDR3 DNA is TGTGCCACCAGCAGTTCCAGGAACACCATATATTTT.